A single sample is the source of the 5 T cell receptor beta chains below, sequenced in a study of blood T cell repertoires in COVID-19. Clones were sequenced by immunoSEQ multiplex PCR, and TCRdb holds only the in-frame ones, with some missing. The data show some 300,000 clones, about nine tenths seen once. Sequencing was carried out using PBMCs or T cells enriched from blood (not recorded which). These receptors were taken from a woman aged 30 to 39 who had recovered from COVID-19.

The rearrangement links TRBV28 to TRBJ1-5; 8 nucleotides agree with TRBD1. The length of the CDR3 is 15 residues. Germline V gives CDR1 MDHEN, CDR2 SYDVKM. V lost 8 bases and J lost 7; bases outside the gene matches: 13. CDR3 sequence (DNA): TGTGCCAGCTGTGACAGGGGCCCGGCTTGCCAGCCCCAGCATTTT. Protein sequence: CASCDRGPACQPQHF.

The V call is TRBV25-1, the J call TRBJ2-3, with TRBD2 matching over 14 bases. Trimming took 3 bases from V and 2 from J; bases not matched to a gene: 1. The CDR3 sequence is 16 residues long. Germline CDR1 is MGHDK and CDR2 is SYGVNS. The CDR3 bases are TGTGCCAGCAGTGAGACTAGCGGGGGGGTCACAGATACGCAGTATTTT. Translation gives CASSETSGGVTDTQYF.

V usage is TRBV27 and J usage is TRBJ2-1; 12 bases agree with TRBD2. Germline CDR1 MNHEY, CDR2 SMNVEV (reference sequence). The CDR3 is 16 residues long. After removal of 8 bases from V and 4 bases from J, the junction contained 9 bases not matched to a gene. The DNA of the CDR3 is TGTGCCAGCTCCAGCCCCGGGACTAGCGGGTACAATGAGCAGTTCTTC. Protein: CASSSPGTSGYNEQFF.

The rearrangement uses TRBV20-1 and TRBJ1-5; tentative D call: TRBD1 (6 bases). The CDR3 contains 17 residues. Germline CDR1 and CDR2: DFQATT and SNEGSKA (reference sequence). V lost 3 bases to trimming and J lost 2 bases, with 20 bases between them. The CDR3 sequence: CSASNFPRGRGNQPQHF. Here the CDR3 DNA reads TGCAGTGCTAGTAATTTTCCCAGGGGCAGGGGCAATCAGCCCCAGCATTTT.

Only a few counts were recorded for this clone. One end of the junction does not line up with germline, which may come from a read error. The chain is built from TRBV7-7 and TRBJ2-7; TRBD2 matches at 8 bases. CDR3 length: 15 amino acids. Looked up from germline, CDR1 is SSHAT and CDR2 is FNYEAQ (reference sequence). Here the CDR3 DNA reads TGTGCTAGCAGCTTAATGGCGGGAGGATCTTACGAGCAGTACTTC. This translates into CASSLMAGGSYEQYF. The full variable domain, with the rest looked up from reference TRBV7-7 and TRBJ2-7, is GAGVSQSPRYKVTKRGQDVTLRCDPISSHATLYWYQQALGQGPEFLTYFNYEAQPDKSGLPSDRFSAERPEGSISTLTIQRTEQRDSAMYRCASSLMAGGSYEQYFGPGTRLTVT.